This T cell receptor beta chain emerged from a study of cytomegalovirus exposure and HLA in healthy donors. The overall study: There were 350 to 400 genotyped donors. Of these, about 81% fell in the genetic ancestry cluster associated with self-reported Caucasian donors. Study results and limitations: Clonal expansion, a later analysis showed, was greater in HLA-associated TCR beta chains than in equally common others. In vitro checks showed that three CMV-associated chains really do target CMV antigens.

This donor's file did not include a recorded CMV serostatus. With regard to this clone: What it binds is unknown.

Amplification used 60 Vbeta primers and 13 Jbeta primers. Sequencing used immunoSEQ multiplex PCR; TCRdb keeps in-frame clones, though not all of them. This sample carries about 150,000 clones, about 85% of them seen once, and the ten largest clones take roughly 3.4%. V trimming: 4 bases; J trimming: 6 bases; junction bases outside the gene matches: 20. Looked up from germline, CDR1 is MGHRA and CDR2 is YSYEKL. The CDR3 runs to 19 residues. This chain links TRBV4-1 with TRBJ2-1; TRBD2 matches 8 bases. The sequence came from a human donor in good health. Sequenced material: PBMCs. CDR3 region: CASSPGGPERGRRGNEQFF. In DNA, the CDR3 is TGCGCCAGCAGCCCTGGGGGGCCCGAGCGGGGGCGCAGGGGCAATGAGCAGTTCTTC.